Listed below are T cell receptor beta chains from one sample, sequenced in a study of blood T cell repertoires in COVID-19. Generated by immunoSEQ multiplex PCR, the TCRdb table keeps only in-frame clones and is missing some. This table has some 150,000 clones, around 85% appearing once. What was sequenced was peripheral blood. Every receptor here comes from a woman in her 70s with acute or convalescent COVID-19. The CDR3 runs from the conserved cysteine through the conserved F or W. The D gene is left open where the match is weak. Size is omitted from some rows. Given values are once, few, many or a class for expanded clones.

CDR3 protein: CASSSRLTGIVGGYTF; CDR3 DNA: TGTGCCAGCAGCTCCCGACTGACAGGGATAGTAGGAGGCTACACCTTC; J gene: TRBJ1-2; clone size: NA; D gene: TRBD1; V gene: TRBV7-2
CDR3 protein: CASSGPGTGKGHTEAFF; CDR3 DNA: TGTGCCAGCAGCGGACCCGGGACAGGGAAGGGACACACTGAAGCTTTCTTT; J gene: TRBJ1-1; clone size: NA; D gene: TRBD1; V gene: TRBV3-1/TRBV3-2
CDR3 protein: CASSEVQGKGYGYTF; CDR3 DNA: TGTGCCAGCAGTGAAGTACAGGGGAAAGGCTATGGCTACACCTTC; J gene: TRBJ1-2; clone size: NA; D gene: TRBD1; V gene: TRBV6-1
CDR3 protein: CASSGQGAGGELFF; CDR3 DNA: TGTGCCAGCAGTGGGCAGGGGGCTGGCGGGGAGCTGTTTTTT; J gene: TRBJ2-2; clone size: once; D gene: TRBD1; V gene: TRBV2
CDR3 protein: CASSGRLNTEAFF; CDR3 DNA: TGTGCCAGCAGTGGGAGACTCAACACTGAAGCTTTCTTT; J gene: TRBJ1-1; clone size: NA; D gene: NA; V gene: TRBV2
CDR3 protein: CASSPWQGEKLFF; CDR3 DNA: TGTGCCAGCTCACCATGGCAGGGGGAAAAACTGTTTTTT; J gene: TRBJ1-4; clone size: NA; D gene: NA; V gene: TRBV18
CDR3 protein: CASSQGAGPLHF; CDR3 DNA: TGTGCCAGCAGCCAAGGCGCAGGGCCCCTCCACTTT; J gene: TRBJ1-6; clone size: NA; D gene: NA; V gene: TRBV3-1/TRBV3-2
CDR3 protein: CAEIDPHRNTEAFF; CDR3 DNA: TGTGCTGAGATAGACCCACACAGGAACACTGAAGCTTTCTTT; J gene: TRBJ1-1; clone size: NA; D gene: NA; V gene: TRBV2
CDR3 protein: CASGLVPGQGAHSPLHF; CDR3 DNA: TGTGCTAGTGGTTTGGTACCGGGACAGGGGGCACATTCACCCCTCCACTTT; J gene: TRBJ1-6; clone size: NA; D gene: TRBD1; V gene: TRBV12-5
CDR3 protein: CATSEDRAGYRNEQFF; CDR3 DNA: TGTGCCACCAGTGAGGACAGGGCCGGGTATAGGAATGAGCAGTTCTTC; J gene: TRBJ2-1; clone size: NA; D gene: TRBD1; V gene: TRBV24-1
CDR3 protein: CASSYSGTLSYEQYF; CDR3 DNA: TGTGCCAGCAGTTACTCGGGGACACTTTCCTACGAGCAGTACTTC; J gene: TRBJ2-7; clone size: NA; D gene: NA; V gene: TRBV6-2/TRBV6-3
CDR3 protein: CASSLQRGSYEQYF; CDR3 DNA: TGTGCCAGCAGTTTGCAGCGGGGCTCCTACGAGCAGTACTTC; J gene: TRBJ2-7; clone size: NA; D gene: TRBD2; V gene: TRBV27
CDR3 protein: CASSRDRGDQPQHF; CDR3 DNA: TGTGCCAGCAGTCGGGACAGGGGGGATCAGCCCCAGCATTTT; J gene: TRBJ1-5; clone size: NA; D gene: TRBD1; V gene: TRBV2
CDR3 protein: CASLDRELWDEQFF; CDR3 DNA: TGTGCCTCGTTAGACAGGGAGCTTTGGGATGAGCAGTTCTTC; J gene: TRBJ2-1; clone size: NA; D gene: TRBD1; V gene: TRBV6-6
CDR3 protein: CASSARQGDEQYF; CDR3 DNA: TGTGCCAGCAGCGCTAGACAGGGTGACGAGCAGTACTTC; J gene: TRBJ2-7; clone size: NA; D gene: TRBD1; V gene: TRBV7-6
CDR3 protein: CASSGLPADYSGYNEQFF; CDR3 DNA: TGTGCCAGCAGCGGATTGCCCGCGGACTACTCGGGGTACAATGAGCAGTTCTTC; J gene: TRBJ2-1; clone size: NA; D gene: NA; V gene: TRBV7-8
CDR3 protein: CASSFGTSGMETQYF; CDR3 DNA: TGTGCCAGCAGCTTCGGGACTAGCGGGATGGAGACCCAGTACTTC; J gene: TRBJ2-5; clone size: NA; D gene: TRBD2; V gene: TRBV7-9
CDR3 protein: CASSPLAGVSSTDTQYF; CDR3 DNA: TGTGCCAGCTCACCGCTAGCGGGGGTCTCTAGCACAGATACGCAGTATTTT; J gene: TRBJ2-3; clone size: NA; D gene: TRBD2; V gene: TRBV18
CDR3 protein: CAGARDRDTEAFF; CDR3 DNA: TGTGCCGGGGCCCGGGACAGGGACACTGAAGCTTTCTTT; J gene: TRBJ1-1; clone size: few; D gene: TRBD1; V gene: TRBV19
CDR3 protein: CASTPREARWFREEKLFF; CDR3 DNA: TGTGCCAGCACCCCCCGGGAGGCGAGATGGTTTCGGGAGGAAAAACTGTTTTTT; J gene: TRBJ1-4; clone size: NA; D gene: NA; V gene: TRBV5-8
CDR3 protein: CASSPTGWEAFF; CDR3 DNA: TGTGCCAGCAGTCCGACAGGGTGGGAGGCTTTCTTT; J gene: TRBJ1-1; clone size: NA; D gene: TRBD1; V gene: TRBV28
CDR3 protein: CASRDQGQTNTGELFF; CDR3 DNA: TGTGCCAGCAGAGATCAGGGACAGACGAACACCGGGGAGCTGTTTTTT; J gene: TRBJ2-2; clone size: NA; D gene: TRBD1; V gene: TRBV28
CDR3 protein: CASSPSGQGGFGEQFF; CDR3 DNA: TGTGCCAGCTCACCTTCGGGACAGGGGGGATTCGGTGAGCAGTTCTTC; J gene: TRBJ2-1; clone size: NA; D gene: TRBD1; V gene: TRBV18
CDR3 protein: CAWSVGQGGYGYTF; CDR3 DNA: TGTGCCTGGAGTGTGGGACAGGGGGGTTATGGCTACACCTTC; J gene: TRBJ1-2; clone size: NA; D gene: TRBD1; V gene: TRBV30
CDR3 protein: CASSQETGTLRYTF; CDR3 DNA: TGCGCCAGCAGCCAGGAGACAGGCACGCTTCGCTACACCTTC; J gene: TRBJ1-2; clone size: many; D gene: NA; V gene: TRBV4-1
CDR3 protein: CASSLEVVAPDTQYF; CDR3 DNA: TGTGCCAGCAGCTTGGAGGTAGTAGCTCCAGATACGCAGTATTTT; J gene: TRBJ2-3; clone size: NA; D gene: NA; V gene: TRBV5-5
CDR3 protein: CASSKVTGAYGYTF; CDR3 DNA: TGTGCCAGCAGCAAAGTCACCGGAGCCTATGGCTACACCTTC; J gene: TRBJ1-2; clone size: NA; D gene: NA; V gene: TRBV21-1
CDR3 protein: CASSWDRSVSNTGELFF; CDR3 DNA: TGTGCCAGTAGTTGGGACAGATCCGTATCGAACACCGGGGAGCTGTTTTTT; J gene: TRBJ2-2; clone size: NA; D gene: TRBD1; V gene: TRBV19
CDR3 protein: CASSPTGGLSNQPQHF; CDR3 DNA: TGTGCCAGTAGTCCCACAGGGGGCCTTAGCAATCAGCCCCAGCATTTT; J gene: TRBJ1-5; clone size: NA; D gene: TRBD1; V gene: TRBV19
CDR3 protein: CASSLALTGGIDTQYF; CDR3 DNA: TGTGCCAGCAGCTTAGCGTTGACAGGGGGCATAGATACGCAGTATTTT; J gene: TRBJ2-3; clone size: NA; D gene: TRBD1; V gene: TRBV7-2
CDR3 protein: CASSSNRRADGANVLTF; CDR3 DNA: TGTGCCAGCAGCTCGAATCGCAGGGCGGACGGGGCCAACGTCCTGACTTTC; J gene: TRBJ2-6; clone size: once; D gene: NA; V gene: TRBV11-2
CDR3 protein: CASSLTSRQESQYF; CDR3 DNA: TGCGCCAGCAGTTTAACCTCGAGACAAGAGTCCCAGTACTTC; J gene: TRBJ2-5; clone size: NA; D gene: NA; V gene: TRBV10-2
CDR3 protein: CASSVEQGGGYTF; CDR3 DNA: TGTGCCAGCAGCGTAGAACAGGGGGGTGGCTACACCTTC; J gene: TRBJ1-2; clone size: NA; D gene: TRBD1; V gene: TRBV9
CDR3 protein: CASSTRANSGYSYNEQFF; CDR3 DNA: TGTGCCAGCAGTACAAGAGCCAACAGCGGTTACTCCTACAATGAGCAGTTCTTC; J gene: TRBJ2-1; clone size: NA; D gene: NA; V gene: TRBV27
CDR3 protein: CASSQGPNSPLHF; CDR3 DNA: TGTGCCAGCAGCCAGGGTCCTAATTCACCCCTCCACTTT; J gene: TRBJ1-6; clone size: NA; D gene: NA; V gene: TRBV7-6
CDR3 protein: CASALGADYGYTF; CDR3 DNA: TGTGCCAGCGCTTTGGGAGCAGACTATGGCTACACCTTC; J gene: TRBJ1-2; clone size: NA; D gene: NA; V gene: TRBV28
CDR3 protein: CASSQGGSGGIQETQYF; CDR3 DNA: TGTGCCAGCAGCCAAGGTGGGAGCGGGGGGATCCAAGAGACCCAGTACTTC; J gene: TRBJ2-5; clone size: NA; D gene: TRBD2; V gene: TRBV3-1/TRBV3-2
CDR3 protein: CASTISGGAEAFF; CDR3 DNA: TGTGCCAGCACCATCAGCGGTGGTGCTGAAGCTTTCTTT; J gene: TRBJ1-1; clone size: NA; D gene: NA; V gene: TRBV28
CDR3 protein: CASSQTGLNTEAFF; CDR3 DNA: TGTGCCAGCAGCCAGACAGGGCTGAACACTGAAGCTTTCTTT; J gene: TRBJ1-1; clone size: NA; D gene: TRBD1; V gene: TRBV7-9
CDR3 protein: CASRRTGEAGGYTF; CDR3 DNA: TGTGCCAGCAGACGGACAGGGGAGGCGGGGGGCTACACCTTC; J gene: TRBJ1-2; clone size: NA; D gene: TRBD1; V gene: TRBV6-5
CDR3 protein: CASSLEPGGGETQYF; CDR3 DNA: TGCGCCAGCAGCTTGGAGCCAGGGGGTGGGGAGACCCAGTACTTC; J gene: TRBJ2-5; clone size: NA; D gene: TRBD1; V gene: TRBV5-1
CDR3 protein: CASTTGQGKDEQYF; CDR3 DNA: TGTGCCAGCACTACGGGACAGGGTAAAGACGAGCAGTACTTC; J gene: TRBJ2-7; clone size: NA; D gene: TRBD1; V gene: TRBV6-5
CDR3 protein: CASSRIAGKGSYNEQFF; CDR3 DNA: TGTGCCAGCTCTCGAATAGCGGGGAAAGGCTCCTACAATGAGCAGTTCTTC; J gene: TRBJ2-1; clone size: NA; D gene: TRBD2; V gene: TRBV18
CDR3 protein: CASSYGGGDTDTQYF; CDR3 DNA: TGTGCCAGCAGTTACGGCGGGGGGGACACAGATACGCAGTATTTT; J gene: TRBJ2-3; clone size: NA; D gene: TRBD2; V gene: TRBV6-2/TRBV6-3
CDR3 protein: CASSADSSSGNTIYF; CDR3 DNA: TGTGCCAGCAGCGCCGACAGCTCCTCTGGAAACACCATATATTTT; J gene: TRBJ1-3; clone size: NA; D gene: NA; V gene: TRBV7-2
CDR3 protein: CASSEFSLAGGPSTDTQYF; CDR3 DNA: TGTGCCAGCAGTGAATTCTCACTAGCGGGGGGCCCTAGCACAGATACGCAGTATTTT; J gene: TRBJ2-3; clone size: NA; D gene: TRBD2; V gene: TRBV6-1
CDR3 protein: CASSLQGQNYEQYF; CDR3 DNA: TGTGCCAGCAGCCTACAGGGACAGAACTACGAGCAGTACTTC; J gene: TRBJ2-7; clone size: NA; D gene: TRBD1; V gene: TRBV7-6
CDR3 protein: CASSRADVGNYGYTF; CDR3 DNA: TGTGCCAGCAGCCGAGCGGATGTGGGGAACTATGGCTACACCTTC; J gene: TRBJ1-2; clone size: NA; D gene: NA; V gene: TRBV28
CDR3 protein: CASTPTGRETQYF; CDR3 DNA: TGTGCCAGTACCCCAACAGGGCGGGAGACCCAGTACTTC; J gene: TRBJ2-5; clone size: NA; D gene: NA; V gene: TRBV19
CDR3 protein: CASSLGTGVATNEKLFF; CDR3 DNA: TGTGCCAGCAGCCTTGGGACAGGAGTCGCAACTAATGAAAAACTGTTTTTT; J gene: TRBJ1-4; clone size: NA; D gene: TRBD1; V gene: TRBV9
CDR3 protein: CASSQTGSSSGNTIYF; CDR3 DNA: TGTGCCAGCAGCCAGACAGGGAGCTCCTCTGGAAACACCATATATTTT; J gene: TRBJ1-3; clone size: few; D gene: TRBD1; V gene: TRBV5-5
CDR3 protein: CASSPGSGDTIYF; CDR3 DNA: TGTGCCAGCAGCCCGGGGTCGGGAGACACCATATATTTT; J gene: TRBJ1-3; clone size: NA; D gene: NA; V gene: TRBV7-3
CDR3 protein: CASSEHTGAGGQPQHF; CDR3 DNA: TGTGCCAGCAGTGAACATACAGGCGCCGGTGGTCAGCCCCAGCATTTT; J gene: TRBJ1-5; clone size: NA; D gene: NA; V gene: TRBV6-1
CDR3 protein: CASSYSLGLRSPLHF; CDR3 DNA: TGTGCCAGCAGTTACAGTCTGGGTCTGCGGTCACCCCTCCACTTT; J gene: TRBJ1-6; clone size: NA; D gene: NA; V gene: TRBV6-5
CDR3 protein: CASSAILQWDSSSYEQYF; CDR3 DNA: TGTGCCAGCAGCGCGATTCTACAGTGGGACAGTTCCTCCTACGAGCAGTACTTC; J gene: TRBJ2-7; clone size: NA; D gene: TRBD1; V gene: TRBV3-1/TRBV3-2